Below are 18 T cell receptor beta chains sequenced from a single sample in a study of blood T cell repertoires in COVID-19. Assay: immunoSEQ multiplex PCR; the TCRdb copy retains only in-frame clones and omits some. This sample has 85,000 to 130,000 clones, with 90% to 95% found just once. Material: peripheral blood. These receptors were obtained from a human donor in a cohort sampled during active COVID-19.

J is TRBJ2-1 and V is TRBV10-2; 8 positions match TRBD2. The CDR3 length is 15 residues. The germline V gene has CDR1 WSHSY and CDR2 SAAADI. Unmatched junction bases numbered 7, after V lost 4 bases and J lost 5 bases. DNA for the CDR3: TGCGCCAGCAGTGCCCAACCCGGGGGGGACAATGAGCAGTTCTTC. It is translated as CASSAQPGGDNEQFF.

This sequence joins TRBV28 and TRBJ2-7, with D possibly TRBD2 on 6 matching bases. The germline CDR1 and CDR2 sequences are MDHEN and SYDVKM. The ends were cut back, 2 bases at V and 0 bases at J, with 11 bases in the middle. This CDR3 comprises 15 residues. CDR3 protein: CASSLGGVISYEQYF. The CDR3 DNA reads TGTGCCAGCAGTTTAGGAGGGGTCATCTCCTACGAGCAGTACTTC.

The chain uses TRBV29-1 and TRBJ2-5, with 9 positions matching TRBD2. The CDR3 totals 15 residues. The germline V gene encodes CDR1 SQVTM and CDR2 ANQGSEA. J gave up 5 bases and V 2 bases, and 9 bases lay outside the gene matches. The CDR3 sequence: CSVELGLAGSETQYF. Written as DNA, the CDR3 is TGCAGCGTTGAATTAGGGCTAGCGGGAAGCGAGACCCAGTACTTC. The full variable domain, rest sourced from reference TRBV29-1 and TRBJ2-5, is SAVISQKPSRDICQRGTSLTIQCQVDSQVTMMFWYRQQPGQSLTLIATANQGSEATYESGFVIDKFPISRPNLTFSTLTVSNMSPEDSSIYLCSVELGLAGSETQYFGPGTRLLVL.

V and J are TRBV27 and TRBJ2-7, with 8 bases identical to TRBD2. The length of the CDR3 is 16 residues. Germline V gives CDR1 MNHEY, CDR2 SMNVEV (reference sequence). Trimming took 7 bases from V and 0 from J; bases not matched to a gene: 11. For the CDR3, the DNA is TGTGCCAGCACCCCCCCCCAGGGGACTAGCTCCTACGAGCAGTACTTC. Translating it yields CASTPPQGTSSYEQYF.

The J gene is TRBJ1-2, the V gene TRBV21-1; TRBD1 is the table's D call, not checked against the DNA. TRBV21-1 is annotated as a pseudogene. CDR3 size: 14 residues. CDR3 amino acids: CASSKDRGSYGYTF. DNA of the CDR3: TGTGCCAGCAGCAAGGACAGGGGGTCATATGGCTACACCTTC.

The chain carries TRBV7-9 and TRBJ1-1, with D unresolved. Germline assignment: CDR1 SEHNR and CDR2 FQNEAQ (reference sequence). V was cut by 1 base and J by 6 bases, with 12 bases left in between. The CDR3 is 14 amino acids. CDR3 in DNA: TGTGCCAGCAGCTTAGTACGAGGGATGTCTGAAGCTTTCTTT. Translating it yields CASSLVRGMSEAFF.

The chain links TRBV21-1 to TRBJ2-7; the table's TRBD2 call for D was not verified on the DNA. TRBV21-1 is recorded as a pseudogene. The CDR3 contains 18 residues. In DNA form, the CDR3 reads TGTGCCAGCAGCAAACCGGACGGGACTAGCGGGGACCCCTACGAGCAGTACTTC. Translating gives CASSKPDGTSGDPYEQYF.

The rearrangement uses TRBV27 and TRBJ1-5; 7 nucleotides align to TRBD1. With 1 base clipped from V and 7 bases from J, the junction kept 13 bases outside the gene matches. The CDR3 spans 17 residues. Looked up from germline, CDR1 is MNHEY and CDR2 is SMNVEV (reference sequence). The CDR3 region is CASSLLSGQELKQPQHF. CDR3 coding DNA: TGTGCCAGCAGTTTATTGTCTGGACAGGAACTAAAGCAGCCCCAGCATTTT.

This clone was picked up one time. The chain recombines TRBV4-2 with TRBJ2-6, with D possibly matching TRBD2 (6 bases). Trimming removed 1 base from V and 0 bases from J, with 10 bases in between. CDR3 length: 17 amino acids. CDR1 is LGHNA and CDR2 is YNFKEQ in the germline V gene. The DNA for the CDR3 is TGTGCCAGCAGCCAAGGCCAGACTAGCTCTGGGGCCAACGTCCTGACTTTC. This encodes CASSQGQTSSGANVLTF.

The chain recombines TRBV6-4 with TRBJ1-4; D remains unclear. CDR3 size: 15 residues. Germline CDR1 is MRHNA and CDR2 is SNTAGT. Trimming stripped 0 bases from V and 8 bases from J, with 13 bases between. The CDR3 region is CASSDSKQLREKLFF. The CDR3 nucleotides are TGTGCCAGCAGTGACTCGAAACAGCTAAGGGAAAAACTGTTTTTT.

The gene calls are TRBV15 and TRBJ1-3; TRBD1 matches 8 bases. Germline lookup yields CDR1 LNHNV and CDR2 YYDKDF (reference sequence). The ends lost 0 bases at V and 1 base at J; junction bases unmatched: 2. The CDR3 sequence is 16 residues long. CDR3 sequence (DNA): TGTGCCACCAGCAGAGACAGGGGGCAATCTGGAAACACCATATATTTT. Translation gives CATSRDRGQSGNTIYF. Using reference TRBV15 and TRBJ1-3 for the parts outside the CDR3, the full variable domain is DAMVIQNPRYQVTQFGKPVTLSCSQTLNHNVMYWYQQKSSQAPKLLFHYYDKDFNNEADTPDNFQSRRPNTSFCFLDIRSPGLGDTAMYLCATSRDRGQSGNTIYFGEGSWLTVV.

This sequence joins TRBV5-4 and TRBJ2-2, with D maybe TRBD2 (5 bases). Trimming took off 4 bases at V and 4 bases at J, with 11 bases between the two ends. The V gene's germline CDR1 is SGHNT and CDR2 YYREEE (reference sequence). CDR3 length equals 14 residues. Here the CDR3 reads CASSRGSPTGELFF. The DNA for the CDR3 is TGTGCCAGCAGCCGGGGTAGCCCCACCGGGGAGCTGTTTTTT.

CDR3 nucleotides: TGCAGTGCTAGTCAATACGAGCAGTACTTC. This translates into CSASQYEQYF. The J gene is TRBJ2-7, the V gene TRBV20-1; D ambiguous. The ends were cut back, 3 bases at V and 4 bases at J, with 4 bases in the middle. This CDR3 contains 10 residues. Germline V gene lookup returns CDR1 DFQATT and CDR2 SNEGSKA (reference sequence).

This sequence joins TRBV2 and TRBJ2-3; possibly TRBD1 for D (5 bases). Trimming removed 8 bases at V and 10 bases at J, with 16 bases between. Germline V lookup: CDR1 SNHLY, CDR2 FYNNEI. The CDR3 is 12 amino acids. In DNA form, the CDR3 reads TGTGCCAGCGTGGGCGACAGCCACCCGCAGTATTTT. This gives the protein CASVGDSHPQYF.

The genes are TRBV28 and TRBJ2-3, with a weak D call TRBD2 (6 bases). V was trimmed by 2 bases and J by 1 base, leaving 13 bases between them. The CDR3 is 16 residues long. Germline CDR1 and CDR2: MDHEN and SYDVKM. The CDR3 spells CASSLAPGERTDTQYF. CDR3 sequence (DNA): TGTGCCAGCAGTTTAGCTCCGGGGGAACGCACAGATACGCAGTATTTT.

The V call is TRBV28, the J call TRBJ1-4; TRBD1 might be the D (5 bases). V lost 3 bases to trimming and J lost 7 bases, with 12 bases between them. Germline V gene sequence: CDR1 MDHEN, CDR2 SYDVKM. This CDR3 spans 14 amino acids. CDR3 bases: TGTGCCAGCAGTTTTGATCTCAGGGCTGAAAAACTGTTTTTT. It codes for CASSFDLRAEKLFF.

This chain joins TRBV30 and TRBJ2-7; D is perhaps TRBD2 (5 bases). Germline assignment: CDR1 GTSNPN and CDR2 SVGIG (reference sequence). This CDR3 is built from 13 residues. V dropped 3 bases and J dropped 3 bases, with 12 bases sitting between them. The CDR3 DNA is TGTGCCTGGAGCAGAGGGAGAGGCTACGAGCAGTACTTC. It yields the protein CAWSRGRGYEQYF.

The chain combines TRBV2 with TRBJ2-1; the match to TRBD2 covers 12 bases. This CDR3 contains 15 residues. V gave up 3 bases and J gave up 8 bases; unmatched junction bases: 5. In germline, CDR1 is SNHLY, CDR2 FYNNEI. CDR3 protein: CASSDGGLAGYEQFF. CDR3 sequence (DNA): TGTGCCAGCAGTGATGGGGGACTAGCGGGTTATGAGCAGTTCTTC.